One and the same sample provided the 5 T cell receptor beta chains below, sequenced in a study of CD8+CD57+ T cells in acquired aplastic anemia. Template material for TCR beta VDJ and CDR3 profiling consisted of genomic DNA. TCRdb ran MiXCR on the reads and lists one entry per CDR3 protein. The sample has about 98,000 distinct CDR3 sequences, 55% to 75% seen once. All sequencing subjects had displayed CD8+CD57+ cell expansion on flow cytometry. The sample was sorted CD4+, CD8+, or CD8+CD57+ T cells (not recorded which) from PBMCs. Receptors were obtained from a human donor with aplastic anemia.

This chain connects TRBV24-1 to TRBJ2-5; the match to TRBD1 covers 7 bases. Germline V gene lookup returns CDR1 KGHDR and CDR2 SFDVKD. The J segment lost 4 bases and the V segment lost 2 bases, leaving 9 bases of the junction unmatched. The CDR3 extends over 16 amino acids. CDR3 amino acids: CATSDSRTGVGETQYF. The DNA for the CDR3 is TGTGCCACCAGTGATTCCCGGACAGGAGTCGGAGAGACCCAGTACTTC.

Worth noting for this clonotype: A junction boundary mismatches the germline segment, possibly from a read error. The gene calls are TRBV15 and TRBJ2-1; D possibly corresponds to TRBD1 (6 bases). CDR1 and CDR2 from the germline V gene are LNHNV and YYDKDF (reference sequence). The CDR3 length is 17 residues. The CDR3 loop is CASSQRPGQVSDNEQFF. CDR3 DNA sequence: TGTGCCAGCAGTCAAAGACCGGGACAAGTCTCCGACAATGAGCAGTTCTTC.

The chain links TRBV25-1 to TRBJ2-3; possibly TRBD2 for D (5 bases). Germline V gene lookup returns CDR1 MGHDK and CDR2 SYGVNS. The CDR3 extends over 15 amino acids. V was shortened by 1 base and J by 0 bases, with 8 bases between the two germline ends. CDR3 sequence reads: CASSELRVSTDTQYF. For the CDR3, the DNA is TGTGCCAGCAGTGAATTGAGGGTTAGCACAGATACGCAGTATTTT.

The chain joins TRBV7-3 to TRBJ2-1; D is undetermined. V was cut by 2 bases and J by 7 bases, with 9 bases left in between. This CDR3 has 13 amino acids. CDR1 is SGHTA and CDR2 is FQGTGA in the germline V gene. Here the CDR3 reads CASSLSPLNEQFF. In nucleotides, the CDR3 is TGTGCCAGCAGCTTATCCCCGTTAAATGAGCAGTTCTTC.

The chain links TRBV24-1 to TRBJ2-3; no firm D call. V lost 3 bases and J 0 bases, leaving 6 bases between the germline ends. This CDR3 has 14 residues. The germline V gene encodes CDR1 KGHDR and CDR2 SFDVKD. The CDR3 spells CATSDPASTDTQYF. In DNA form, the CDR3 reads TGTGCCACCAGTGATCCCGCTAGCACAGATACGCAGTATTTT.